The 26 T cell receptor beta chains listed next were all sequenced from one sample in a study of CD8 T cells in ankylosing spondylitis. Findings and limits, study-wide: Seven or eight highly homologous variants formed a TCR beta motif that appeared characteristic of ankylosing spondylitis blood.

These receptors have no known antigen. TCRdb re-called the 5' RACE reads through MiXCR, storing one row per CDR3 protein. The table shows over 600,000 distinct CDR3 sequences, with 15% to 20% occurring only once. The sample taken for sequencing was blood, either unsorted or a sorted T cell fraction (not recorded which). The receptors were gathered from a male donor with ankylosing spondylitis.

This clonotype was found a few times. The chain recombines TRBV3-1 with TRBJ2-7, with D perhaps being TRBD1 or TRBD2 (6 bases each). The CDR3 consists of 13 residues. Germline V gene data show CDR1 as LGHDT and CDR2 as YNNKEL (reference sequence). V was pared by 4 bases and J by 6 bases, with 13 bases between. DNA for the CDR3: TGTGCCAGCAGCCTCATCGGGGGCTCCGAGCAGTACTTC. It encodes CASSLIGGSEQYF.

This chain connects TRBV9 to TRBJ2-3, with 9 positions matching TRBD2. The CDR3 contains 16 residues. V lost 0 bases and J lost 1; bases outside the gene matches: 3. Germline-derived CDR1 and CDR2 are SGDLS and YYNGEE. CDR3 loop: CASSVEGLARTDTQYF. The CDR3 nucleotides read TGTGCCAGCAGCGTAGAAGGACTAGCGCGCACAGATACGCAGTATTTT. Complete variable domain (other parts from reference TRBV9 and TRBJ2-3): DSGVTQTPKHLITATGQRVTLRCSPRSGDLSVYWYQQSLDQGLQFLIQYYNGEERAKGNILERFSAQQFPDLHSELNLSSLELGDSALYFCASSVEGLARTDTQYFGPGTRLTVL.

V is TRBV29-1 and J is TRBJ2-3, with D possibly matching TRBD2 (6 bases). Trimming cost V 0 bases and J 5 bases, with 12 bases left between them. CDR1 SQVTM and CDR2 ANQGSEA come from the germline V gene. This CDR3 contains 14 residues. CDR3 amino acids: CSVEEGTEGDTQYF. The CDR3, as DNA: TGCAGCGTTGAAGAGGGTACGGAGGGAGATACGCAGTATTTT.

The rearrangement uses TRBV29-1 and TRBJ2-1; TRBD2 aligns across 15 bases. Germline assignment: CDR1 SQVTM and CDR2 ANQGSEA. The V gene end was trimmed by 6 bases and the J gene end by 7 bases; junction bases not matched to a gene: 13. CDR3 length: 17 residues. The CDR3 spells CSVPGTSGRSLRNEQFF. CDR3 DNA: TGCAGCGTACCCGGGACTAGCGGGAGGAGCCTGAGGAATGAGCAGTTCTTC.

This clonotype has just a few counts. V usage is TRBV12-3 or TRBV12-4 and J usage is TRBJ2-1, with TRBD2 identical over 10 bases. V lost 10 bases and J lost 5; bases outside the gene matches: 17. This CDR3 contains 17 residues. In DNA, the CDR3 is TGTGCCATCGCGACCCTGAAGCTAGCGGGGGACCACAATGAGCAGTTCTTC. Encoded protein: CAIATLKLAGDHNEQFF.

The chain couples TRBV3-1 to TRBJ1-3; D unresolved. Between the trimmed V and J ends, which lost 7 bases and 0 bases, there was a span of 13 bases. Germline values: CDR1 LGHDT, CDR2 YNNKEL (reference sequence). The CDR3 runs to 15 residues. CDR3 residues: CASTPAASSGNTIYF. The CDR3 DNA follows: TGTGCCAGCACCCCGGCTGCAAGCTCTGGAAACACCATATATTTT.

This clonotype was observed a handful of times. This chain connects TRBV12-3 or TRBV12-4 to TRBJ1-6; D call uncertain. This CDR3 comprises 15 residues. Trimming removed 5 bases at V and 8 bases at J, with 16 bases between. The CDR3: CASSPNAPAHSPLHF. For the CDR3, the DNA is TGTGCCAGCAGTCCTAACGCGCCGGCCCATTCACCCCTCCACTTT.

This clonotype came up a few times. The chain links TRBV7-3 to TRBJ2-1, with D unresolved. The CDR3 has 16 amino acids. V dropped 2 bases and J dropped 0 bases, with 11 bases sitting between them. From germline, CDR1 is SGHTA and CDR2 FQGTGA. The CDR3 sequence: CASSLLPRNSYNEQFF. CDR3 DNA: TGTGCCAGCAGCTTACTCCCAAGGAACTCCTACAATGAGCAGTTCTTC.

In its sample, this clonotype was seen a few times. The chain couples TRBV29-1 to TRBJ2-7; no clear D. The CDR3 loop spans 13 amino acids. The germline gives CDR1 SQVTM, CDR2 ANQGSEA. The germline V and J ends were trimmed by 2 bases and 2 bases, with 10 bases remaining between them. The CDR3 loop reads CSVEKDGAYEQYF. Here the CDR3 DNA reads TGCAGCGTTGAAAAGGACGGAGCCTACGAGCAGTACTTC.

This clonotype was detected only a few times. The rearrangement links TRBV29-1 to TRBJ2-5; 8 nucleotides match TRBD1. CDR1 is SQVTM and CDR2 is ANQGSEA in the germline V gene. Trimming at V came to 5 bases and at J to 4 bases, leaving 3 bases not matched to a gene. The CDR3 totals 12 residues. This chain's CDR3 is CSVKTGAETQYF. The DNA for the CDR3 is TGCAGCGTTAAGACAGGGGCAGAGACCCAGTACTTC.

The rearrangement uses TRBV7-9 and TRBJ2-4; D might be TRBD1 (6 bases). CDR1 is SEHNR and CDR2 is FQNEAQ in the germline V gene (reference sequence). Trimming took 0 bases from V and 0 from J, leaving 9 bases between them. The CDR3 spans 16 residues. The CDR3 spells CASSLAQGLAKNIQYF. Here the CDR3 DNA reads TGTGCCAGCAGCTTAGCGCAGGGGCTAGCCAAAAACATTCAGTACTTC.

The CDR3, as DNA: TGCGCCAGCAGCTTGGGTCACGGCATCACTGAAGCTTTCTTT. This translates into CASSLGHGITEAFF. V is TRBV5-1 and J is TRBJ1-1; D gene ambiguous. Trimming pared 0 bases from V and 4 bases from J, leaving 10 bases between. Germline values: CDR1 SGHRS, CDR2 YFSETQ. The CDR3 has 14 amino acids.

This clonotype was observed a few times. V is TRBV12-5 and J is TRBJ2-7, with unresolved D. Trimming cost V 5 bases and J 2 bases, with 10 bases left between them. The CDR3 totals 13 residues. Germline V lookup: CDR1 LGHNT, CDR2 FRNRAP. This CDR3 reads CASGPGLAYEQYF. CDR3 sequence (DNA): TGTGCTAGTGGTCCCGGATTAGCCTACGAGCAGTACTTC. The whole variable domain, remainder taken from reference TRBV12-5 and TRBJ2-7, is DARVTQTPRHKVTEMGQEVTMRCQPILGHNTVFWYRQTMMQGLELLAYFRNRAPLDDSGMPKDRFSAEMPDATLATLKIQPSEPRDSAVYFCASGPGLAYEQYFGPGTRLTVT.

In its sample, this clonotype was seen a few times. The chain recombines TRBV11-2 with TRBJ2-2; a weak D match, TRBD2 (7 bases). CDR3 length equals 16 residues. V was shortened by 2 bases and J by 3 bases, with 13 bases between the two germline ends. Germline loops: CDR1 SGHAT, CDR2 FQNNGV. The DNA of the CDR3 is TGTGCCAGCAGCTTACTCCGGGGGGCGGACACCGGGGAGCTGTTTTTT. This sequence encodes CASSLLRGADTGELFF.

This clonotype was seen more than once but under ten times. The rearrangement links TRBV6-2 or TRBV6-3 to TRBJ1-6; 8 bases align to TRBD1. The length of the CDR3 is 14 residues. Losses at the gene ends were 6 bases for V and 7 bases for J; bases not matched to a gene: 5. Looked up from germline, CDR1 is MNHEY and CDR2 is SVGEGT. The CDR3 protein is CASRTTGDNSPLHF. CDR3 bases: TGTGCCAGCAGAACGACAGGGGACAATTCACCCCTCCACTTT.

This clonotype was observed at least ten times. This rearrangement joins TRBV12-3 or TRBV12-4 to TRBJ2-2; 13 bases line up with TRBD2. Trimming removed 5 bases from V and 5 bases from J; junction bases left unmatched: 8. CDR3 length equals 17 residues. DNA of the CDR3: TGTGCCAGCAGTCCCGGGACTAGCGGGACTATGACCGGGGAGCTGTTTTTT. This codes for CASSPGTSGTMTGELFF.

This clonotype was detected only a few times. DNA of the CDR3: TGTGCCAGCAGCACCCGGGGGGCCGCAACTAATGAAAAACTGTTTTTT. It yields the protein CASSTRGAATNEKLFF. The J gene is TRBJ1-4, the V gene TRBV12-3 or TRBV12-4; a weak D match, TRBD1 (6 bases). This CDR3 has 16 residues. V shed 6 bases and J shed 0 bases, with 14 bases lying between them.

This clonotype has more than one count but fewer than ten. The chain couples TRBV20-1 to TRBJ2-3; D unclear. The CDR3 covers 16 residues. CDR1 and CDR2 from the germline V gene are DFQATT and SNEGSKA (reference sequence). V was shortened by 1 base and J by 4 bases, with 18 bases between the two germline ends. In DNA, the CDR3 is TGCAGTGCTAGAGCCTTAGCTGACGACCTTGCAGATACGCAGTATTTT. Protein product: CSARALADDLADTQYF.

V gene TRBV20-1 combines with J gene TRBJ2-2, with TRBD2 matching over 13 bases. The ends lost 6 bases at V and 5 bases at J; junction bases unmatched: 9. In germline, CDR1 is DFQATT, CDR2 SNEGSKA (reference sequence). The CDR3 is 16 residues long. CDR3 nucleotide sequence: TGCAGTGCCCCGTCCGGGACTAGCGGGATAACCGGGGAGCTGTTTTTT. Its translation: CSAPSGTSGITGELFF.

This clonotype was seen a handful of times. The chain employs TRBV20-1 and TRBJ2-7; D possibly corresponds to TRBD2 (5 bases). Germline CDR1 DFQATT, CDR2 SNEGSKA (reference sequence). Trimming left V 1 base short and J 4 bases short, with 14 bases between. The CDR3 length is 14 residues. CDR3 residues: CSARASRSLYEQYF. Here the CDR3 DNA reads TGCAGTGCTAGAGCTAGCAGGTCGCTGTACGAGCAGTACTTC.

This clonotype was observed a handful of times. This chain's CDR3 is CASSPDRAAYNEQFF. For the CDR3, the DNA is TGCGCCAGCAGCCCCGACAGGGCGGCTTACAATGAGCAGTTCTTC. This chain joins TRBV10-1 and TRBJ2-1, with 7 bases fitting TRBD1. CDR1 is WNHNN and CDR2 is SYGVQD in the germline V gene (reference sequence). The V gene end was trimmed by 6 bases and the J gene end by 4 bases; junction bases not matched to a gene: 9. The CDR3 loop spans 15 amino acids.

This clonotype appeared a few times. DNA of the CDR3: TGCAGTGCGACCCCCGGGGCCCATCAGCCCCAGCATTTT. It translates to CSATPGAHQPQHF. V gene TRBV20-1 combines with J gene TRBJ1-5; TRBD1 might be the D (5 bases). Germline CDR1 reads DFQATT; CDR2 reads SNEGSKA (reference sequence). CDR3 length: 13 residues. V was cut by 6 bases and J by 5 bases, with 14 bases left in between.

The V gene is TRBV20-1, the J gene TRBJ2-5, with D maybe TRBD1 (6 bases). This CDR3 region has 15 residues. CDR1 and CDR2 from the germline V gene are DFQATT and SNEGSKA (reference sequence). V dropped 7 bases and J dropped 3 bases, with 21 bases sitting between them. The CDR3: CSGTQGKGLEETQYF. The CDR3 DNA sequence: TGCAGTGGGACACAGGGTAAGGGTCTGGAAGAGACCCAGTACTTC.

CDR3 amino acids: CASSQDLGGTIYEQYF. The CDR3 DNA is TGCGCCAGCAGCCAAGATCTAGGCGGGACGATCTACGAGCAGTACTTC. The chain uses TRBV4-3 and TRBJ2-7, with D perhaps TRBD2 (6 bases). Germline lookup yields CDR1 LGHNA and CDR2 YSLEER. V was shortened by 0 bases and J by 3 bases, with 15 bases between the two germline ends. This CDR3 has 16 amino acids.

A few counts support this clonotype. CDR3 sequence reads: CATGAPSSNTIYF. The CDR3 nucleotides read TGTGCCACCGGGGCCCCAAGCTCGAACACCATATATTTT. The chain uses TRBV6-1 and TRBJ1-3; TRBD1 might be the D (5 bases). The V and J ends lost 10 bases and 7 bases respectively, with 17 bases between them. The CDR3 spans 13 residues. CDR1 is MNHNS and CDR2 is SASEGT in the germline V gene.

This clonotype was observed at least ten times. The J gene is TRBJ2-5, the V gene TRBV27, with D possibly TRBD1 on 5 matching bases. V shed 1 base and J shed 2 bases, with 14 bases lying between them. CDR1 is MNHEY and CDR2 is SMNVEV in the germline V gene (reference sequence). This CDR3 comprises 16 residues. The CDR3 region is CASSLYGWTQQETQYF. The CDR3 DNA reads TGTGCCAGCAGTTTATACGGGTGGACACAACAAGAGACCCAGTACTTC.